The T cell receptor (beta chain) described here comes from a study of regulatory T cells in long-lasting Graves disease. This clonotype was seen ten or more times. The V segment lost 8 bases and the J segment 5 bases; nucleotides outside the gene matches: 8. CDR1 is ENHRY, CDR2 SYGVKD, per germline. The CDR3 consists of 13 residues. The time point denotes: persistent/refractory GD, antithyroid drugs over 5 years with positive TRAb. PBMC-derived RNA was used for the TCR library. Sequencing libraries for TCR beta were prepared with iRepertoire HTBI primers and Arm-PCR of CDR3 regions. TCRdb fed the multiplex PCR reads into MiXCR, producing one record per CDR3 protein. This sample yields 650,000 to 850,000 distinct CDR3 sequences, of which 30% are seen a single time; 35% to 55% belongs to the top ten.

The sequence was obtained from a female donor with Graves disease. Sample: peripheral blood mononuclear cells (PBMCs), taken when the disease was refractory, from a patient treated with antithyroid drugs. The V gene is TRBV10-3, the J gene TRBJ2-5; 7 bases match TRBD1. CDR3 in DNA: TGTGCCATCGCCAGGGGGAACGGGGAGACCCAGTACTTC. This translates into CAIARGNGETQYF.